Below, 5 T cell receptor beta chains from the same sample are listed, as sequenced in a study of blood T cells in healthy people across ages. PCR was performed a second time for about 7 to 11 cycles using a sample-barcoded 5' primer and a J-beta primer mix. One entry per CDR3 protein results from TCRdb running MiXCR on the 5' RACE reads. The repertoire has about 400,000 distinct CDR3 sequences, over 45% of them found once; the top ten carry about 54%. Material: blood. Receptors were obtained from a man in his sixties in good health.

This clonotype was detected a few times. This rearrangement joins TRBV7-2 to TRBJ2-1; D is uncertain. V lost 3 bases and J 6 bases, leaving 12 bases between the germline ends. CDR3 length: 14 amino acids. Germline assignment: CDR1 SGHTA and CDR2 FQGNSA. DNA for the CDR3: TGTGCCAGCAGCTTGAGCGTGAGATTCAATGAGCAGTTCTTC. Translation: CASSLSVRFNEQFF.

The chain employs TRBV7-2 and TRBJ1-2; D is uncertain. The V end lost 5 bases, the J end lost 7 bases, and 11 bases lay between the germline ends. The CDR3 length is 12 residues. Germline CDR1 SGHTA, CDR2 FQGNSA. CDR3 nucleotides: TGTGCCAGCAGCCCCCGCTGGGGTGGCTACACCTTC. Residues: CASSPRWGGYTF.

This sequence joins TRBV12-3 or TRBV12-4 and TRBJ2-1; 9 positions match TRBD1. The CDR3 covers 14 residues. Losses at the gene ends were 6 bases for V and 12 bases for J; bases not matched to a gene: 12. The CDR3 coding sequence is TGTGCCAGCAGCTCCGACAGGGGGAAACGTGGGCAGTTCTTC. It is translated as CASSSDRGKRGQFF.

The chain employs TRBV20-1 and TRBJ2-1, with D uncertain. Trimming removed 7 bases from V and 9 bases from J, with 10 bases in between. CDR1 DFQATT and CDR2 SNEGSKA come from the germline V gene (reference sequence). The CDR3 runs 10 residues. The CDR3 reads CSVSVGEQFF. The CDR3 coding sequence is TGCAGTGTCTCAGTCGGTGAGCAGTTCTTC.

The chain recombines TRBV18 with TRBJ2-4; D perhaps matches TRBD1 (5 bases). The V end lost 2 bases, the J end lost 0 bases, and 23 bases lay between the germline ends. In germline, CDR1 is KGHSH, CDR2 LQKENI. The CDR3 totals 20 residues. The CDR3 sequence: CASSPIALGQTALAKNIQYF. The CDR3 DNA sequence: TGTGCCAGCTCACCAATAGCTCTCGGCCAGACAGCTCTAGCCAAAAACATTCAGTACTTC.